The rows below give T cell receptor beta chains drawn from one sample of a study of T cell responses to AZD1222 COVID-19 vaccine. TCRdb's table, derived via immunoSEQ multiplex PCR, lists solely in-frame clones and lacks some. The sample holds 90,000 to 120,000 clones, around 90% seen once. The source material was peripheral blood, sampled on day 0 of AZD1222 vaccination. The receptors were sampled from an adult in good health. Both conserved end residues are part of each CDR3. Each record gives: CDR3 length, V gene, J gene, clone size, D gene, CDR3 DNA, CDR3 protein. D genes are given only for firm matches. Part of the rows lack a size; the others show once, few, many or a class for expanded clones.

16	TRBV24-1	TRBJ2-1	.	.	TGTGCCACCAGTGGAGGTGGTGGGGGCGGCAACAATGAGCAGTTCTTC	CATSGGGGGGNNEQFF
14	TRBV28	TRBJ2-1	.	.	TGTGCCAGCAGTTACGGGGGCGGGGCGAATGAGCAGTTCTTC	CASSYGGGANEQFF
17	TRBV7-2	TRBJ1-3	.	TRBD1	TGTGCCAGCAGCTCGTTCCGGGACAGGGGAGGAGGAAACACCATATATTTT	CASSSFRDRGGGNTIYF
15	TRBV6-4	TRBJ2-1	.	TRBD2	TGTGCCAGCAGTGAGACTAGCGGGGGGGTCAATGAGCAGTTCTTC	CASSETSGGVNEQFF
13	TRBV28	TRBJ2-7	.	.	TGTGCCAGCACCCCAGGGCGGTCGAACGAGCAGTACTTC	CASTPGRSNEQYF
16	TRBV18	TRBJ2-7	.	TRBD2	TGTGCCAGCTCACTGGGAGGGACGCACAAAACCTACGAGCAGTACTTC	CASSLGGTHKTYEQYF
14	TRBV20-1	TRBJ1-1	.	.	TGCAGTGCTAGTCGGCAGGGGTTCGGCACTGAAGCTTTCTTT	CSASRQGFGTEAFF
13	TRBV7-2	TRBJ2-7	.	.	TGTGCCAGCAGCAGTGGACGGACCTACGAGCAGTACTTC	CASSSGRTYEQYF
14	TRBV7-2	TRBJ2-4	.	.	TGTGCCAGCAGCCAGGCCTTAGCCAAAAACATTCAGTACTTC	CASSQALAKNIQYF
14	TRBV6-2/TRBV6-3	TRBJ2-1	.	.	TGTGCCAGCAGTCGGGACGTCTCCTACAATGAGCAGTTCTTC	CASSRDVSYNEQFF
15	TRBV27	TRBJ1-5	.	TRBD1	TGTGCCAGCAGTTCCGGGACAGGGGTGTATCAGCCCCAGCATTTT	CASSSGTGVYQPQHF
14	TRBV9	TRBJ1-2	.	.	TGTGCCAGCAGTTTAGACTTAGCTAACTATGGCTACACCTTC	CASSLDLANYGYTF
16	TRBV4-3	TRBJ1-2	.	.	TGCGCCAGCAGCCAAGTACCTGTGAGCGATAACTATGGCTACACCTTC	CASSQVPVSDNYGYTF
14	TRBV4-1	TRBJ1-2	.	.	TGCGCCAGCAGCCCCCTGGGAGGGAGGGATGGCTACACCTTC	CASSPLGGRDGYTF
15	TRBV4-1	TRBJ1-1	.	TRBD1	TGCGCCAGCAGCCCAAGAGTGGACAGGGCCTCTGAAGCTTTCTTT	CASSPRVDRASEAFF
16	TRBV4-3	TRBJ2-7	.	.	TGCGCCAGCAGCCAAGTGGTGGCAGGCCGAACCGGGGAGCAGTACTTC	CASSQVVAGRTGEQYF
16	TRBV28	TRBJ1-5	.	TRBD1	TGTGCCAGCAGTTTGAGACAGGGGGCAGGGGATCAGCCCCAGCATTTT	CASSLRQGAGDQPQHF
12	TRBV11-2	TRBJ2-1	.	.	TGTGCCAGCACCCGCTCCGGGGGCCCGGGGTTCTTC	CASTRSGGPGFF
12	TRBV11-2	TRBJ1-2	.	.	TGTGCCAGCAGCTTAGTTCGGGGGGGCTACACCTTC	CASSLVRGGYTF
17	TRBV18	TRBJ1-4	.	TRBD1	TGTGCCAGCTCGCCCCTTCCGACCGGGACAGTGGGGGAAAAACTGTTTTTT	CASSPLPTGTVGEKLFF
14	TRBV29-1	TRBJ2-1	.	TRBD2	TGCAGCGCAACCTCCGGGACTAGCGGCCATGAGCAGTTCTTC	CSATSGTSGHEQFF
16	TRBV5-1	TRBJ2-5	.	TRBD2	TGCGCCAGCAGCTTCCCTAGCGGGGGGATCCAAGAGACCCAGTACTTC	CASSFPSGGIQETQYF
16	TRBV19	TRBJ1-1	.	TRBD1	TGTGCCAGTAGTATTCTTTCTGGGACAGGGAACACTGAAGCTTTCTTT	CASSILSGTGNTEAFF
11	TRBV10-3	TRBJ2-1	.	.	TGTGCCATCAGTATTAGTCATGAGCAGTTCTTC	CAISISHEQFF
12	TRBV9	TRBJ2-7	.	.	TGTGCCAGCAGCCCCCCCTCCTACGAGCAGTACTTC	CASSPPSYEQYF
16	TRBV5-1	TRBJ1-5	.	TRBD1	TGCGCCAGCAGCTTAGGGGACAGGGGACGGAATCAGCCCCAGCATTTT	CASSLGDRGRNQPQHF
15	TRBV18	TRBJ2-1	.	TRBD2	TGTGCCAGCTCAGGACTAGCGGGGGGATACAATGAGCAGTTCTTC	CASSGLAGGYNEQFF
15	TRBV7-6	TRBJ2-5	.	.	TGTGCCAGCAGCTTAGTGTTAGGGCGGCAAGAGACCCAGTACTTC	CASSLVLGRQETQYF
14	TRBV30	TRBJ1-1	.	.	TGTGCCTGGAGATTGGGGGGTGTTTTCACTGAAGCTTTCTTT	CAWRLGGVFTEAFF
13	TRBV6-5	TRBJ1-1	.	TRBD1	TGTGCCAGCAGTCGGGACAGGGATTCCCAAGCTTTCTTT	CASSRDRDSQAFF
14	TRBV15	TRBJ1-2	.	TRBD1	TGTGCCACCAGGGGACAGGGGGGTAACTATGGCTACACCTTC	CATRGQGGNYGYTF
17	TRBV27	TRBJ2-5	.	TRBD2	TGTGCCAGCAGTCGTAGGACTAGCGGGAGGAACCAAGAGACCCAGTACTTC	CASSRRTSGRNQETQYF
14	TRBV7-6	TRBJ2-5	once	.	TGTGCCAGCAGCACTCGACACACTCAAGAGACCCAGTACTTC	CASSTRHTQETQYF
16	TRBV4-3	TRBJ2-2	.	TRBD2	TGCGCCAGCAGCCAAGAACCTAGCGGGGGGGCCGGGGAGCTGTTTTTT	CASSQEPSGGAGELFF
14	TRBV2	TRBJ1-2	.	.	TGTGCCAGCAGTGAGAAGGGGCAGGGCTATGGCTACACCTTC	CASSEKGQGYGYTF
19	TRBV5-1	TRBJ2-5	.	TRBD2	TGCGCCAGCAGCCAGCGTCGGGGACTAGCCACGAGCCTACAAGAGACCCAGTACTTC	CASSQRRGLATSLQETQYF
14	TRBV19	TRBJ1-2	.	TRBD1	TGTGCCAGTGCGACAACGGGACAGGGGTATGGCTACACCTTC	CASATTGQGYGYTF
13	TRBV20-1	TRBJ2-1	.	TRBD1	TGCAGTGCTAGTGGGACAGGGGGCGATGAGCAGTTCTTC	CSASGTGGDEQFF
12	TRBV19	TRBJ1-2	once	.	TGTGCCAGTACTGGGGAGGGCTATGGCTACACCTTC	CASTGEGYGYTF
14	TRBV21-1	TRBJ1-2	.	.	TGTGCCAGCAGTCGTCAGGGGCCGGGCTATGGCTACACCTTC	CASSRQGPGYGYTF
16	TRBV19	TRBJ1-4	.	.	TGTGCCAGTAGTCTCTGGACATTTGCAACTAATGAAAAACTGTTTTTT	CASSLWTFATNEKLFF
12	TRBV27	TRBJ1-1	.	.	TGTGCCAGCAGGACAGGGAACACTGAAGCTTTCTTT	CASRTGNTEAFF
16	TRBV9	TRBJ2-3	.	TRBD2	TGTGCCAGCAGCGGCCTACCGACTAGCCTCACAGATACGCAGTATTTT	CASSGLPTSLTDTQYF
17	TRBV10-2	TRBJ1-1	.	.	TGCGCCAGCGCCCGGTGGGGGCCCTTATTCATGAACACTGAAGCTTTCTTT	CASARWGPLFMNTEAFF
16	TRBV9	TRBJ2-1	.	TRBD1	TGTGCCAGCAGTCAGAGGCCGGGACAGGGGAAGAATGAGCAGTTCTTC	CASSQRPGQGKNEQFF
12	TRBV29-1	TRBJ1-2	.	.	TGCAGCGCCCCGGAGGGACATCATGGCTACACCTTC	CSAPEGHHGYTF